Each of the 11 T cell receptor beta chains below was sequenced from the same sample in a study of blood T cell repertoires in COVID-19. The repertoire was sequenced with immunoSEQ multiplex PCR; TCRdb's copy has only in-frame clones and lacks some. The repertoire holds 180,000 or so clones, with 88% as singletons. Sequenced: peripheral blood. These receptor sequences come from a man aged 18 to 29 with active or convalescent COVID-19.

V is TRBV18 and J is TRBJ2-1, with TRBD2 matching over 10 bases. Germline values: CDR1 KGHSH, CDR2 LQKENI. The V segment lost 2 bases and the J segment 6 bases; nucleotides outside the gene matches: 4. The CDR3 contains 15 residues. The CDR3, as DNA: TGTGCCAGCTCACCAGAGAGCGGGGGGGCCAATGAGCAGTTCTTC. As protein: CASSPESGGANEQFF.

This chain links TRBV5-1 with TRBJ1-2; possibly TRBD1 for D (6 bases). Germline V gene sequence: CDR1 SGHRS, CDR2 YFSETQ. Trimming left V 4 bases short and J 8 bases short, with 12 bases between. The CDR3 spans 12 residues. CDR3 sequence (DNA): TGCGCCAGCAGCATACAGGGCGGAGGCTACACCTTC. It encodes CASSIQGGGYTF.

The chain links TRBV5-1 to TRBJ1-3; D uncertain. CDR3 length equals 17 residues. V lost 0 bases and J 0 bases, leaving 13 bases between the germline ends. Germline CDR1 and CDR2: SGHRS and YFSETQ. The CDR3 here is CASSLVSSRSSGNTIYF. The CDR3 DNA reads TGCGCCAGCAGCTTGGTGTCTTCTCGGAGCTCTGGAAACACCATATATTTT.

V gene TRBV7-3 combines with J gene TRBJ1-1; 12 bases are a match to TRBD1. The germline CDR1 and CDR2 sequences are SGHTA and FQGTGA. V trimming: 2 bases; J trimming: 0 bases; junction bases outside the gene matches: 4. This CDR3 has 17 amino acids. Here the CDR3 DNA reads TGTGCCAGCAGCTTAGGGGACAGGGGGCCTATGAACACTGAAGCTTTCTTT. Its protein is CASSLGDRGPMNTEAFF.

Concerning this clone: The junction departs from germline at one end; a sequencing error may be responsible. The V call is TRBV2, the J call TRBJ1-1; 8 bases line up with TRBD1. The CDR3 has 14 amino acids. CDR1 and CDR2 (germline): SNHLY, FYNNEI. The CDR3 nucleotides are TGTGCCAGCAGGGAAGACAGGGGGAACACTGAAGCTTTCTTT. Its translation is CASREDRGNTEAFF.

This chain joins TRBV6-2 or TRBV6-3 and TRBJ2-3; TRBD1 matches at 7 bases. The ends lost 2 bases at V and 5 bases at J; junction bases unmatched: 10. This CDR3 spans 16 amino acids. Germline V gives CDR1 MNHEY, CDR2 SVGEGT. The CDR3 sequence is CASSYRNRGGGDTQYF. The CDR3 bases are TGTGCCAGCAGTTACAGGAACAGGGGTGGAGGAGATACGCAGTATTTT.

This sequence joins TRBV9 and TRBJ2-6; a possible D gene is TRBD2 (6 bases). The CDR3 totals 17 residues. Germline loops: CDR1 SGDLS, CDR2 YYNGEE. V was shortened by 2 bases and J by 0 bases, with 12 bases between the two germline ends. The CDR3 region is CASSVGGASSGANVLTF. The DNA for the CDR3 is TGTGCCAGCAGCGTCGGCGGGGCAAGCTCTGGGGCCAACGTCCTGACTTTC.

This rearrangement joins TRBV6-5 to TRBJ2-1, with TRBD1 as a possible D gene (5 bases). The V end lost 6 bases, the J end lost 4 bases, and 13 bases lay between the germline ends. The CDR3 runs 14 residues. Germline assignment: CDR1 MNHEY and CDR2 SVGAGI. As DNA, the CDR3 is TGTGCCAGCAGAAGACAGACCCAATACAATGAGCAGTTCTTC. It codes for CASRRQTQYNEQFF.

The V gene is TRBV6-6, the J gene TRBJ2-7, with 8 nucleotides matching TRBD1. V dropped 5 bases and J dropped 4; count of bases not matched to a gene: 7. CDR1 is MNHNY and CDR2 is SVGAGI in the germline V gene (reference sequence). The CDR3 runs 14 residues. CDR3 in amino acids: CASSTRTGIYEQYF. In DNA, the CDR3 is TGTGCCAGCAGTACCCGGACAGGGATTTACGAGCAGTACTTC.

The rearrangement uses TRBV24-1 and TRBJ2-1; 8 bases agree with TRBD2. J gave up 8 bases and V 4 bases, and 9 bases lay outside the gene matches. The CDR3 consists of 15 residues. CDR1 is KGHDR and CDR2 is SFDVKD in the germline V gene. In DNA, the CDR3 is TGTGCCACCAGTGACGCCGGCGGGGGGAGGGATGAGCAGTTCTTC. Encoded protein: CATSDAGGGRDEQFF.

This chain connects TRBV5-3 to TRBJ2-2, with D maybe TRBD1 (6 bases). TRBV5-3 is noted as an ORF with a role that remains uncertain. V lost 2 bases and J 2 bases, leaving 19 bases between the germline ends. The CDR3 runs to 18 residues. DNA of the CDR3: TGTGCCAGAAGCTTTTTACCCCTATCGGACAGAAACACCGGGGAGCTGTTTTTT. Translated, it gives CARSFLPLSDRNTGELFF.